The rows below give T cell receptor beta chains drawn from one sample of a study of T cells in Graves' hyperthyroidism and ophthalmopathy. TCRdb re-derived calls from the multiplex PCR reads in MiXCR, one entry per CDR3 protein. Altogether 300,000 to 450,000 distinct CDR3 sequences are present, approximately 25% being singletons, with the ten largest covering less than 75%. Input material: blood. The receptors shown here come from a man aged 50-59 years with Graves' hyperthyroidism. Both conserved end residues are part of each CDR3. Fields, in order: V gene, clone size, J gene, D gene, CDR3 protein, CDR3 DNA. D genes are given only for firm matches. The size field is filled for only some rows; it gives once, few, many or a size class.

>TRBV5-5|.|TRBJ2-7|TRBD2
CASSSLAGVENEQYF
TGTGCCAGCAGCTCCCTAGCGGGAGTGGAAAATGAGCAGTACTTC
>TRBV12-5|.|TRBJ2-7|TRBD1
CASGPGQHSYEQYF
TGTGCTAGTGGCCCGGGACAGCACTCCTACGAGCAGTACTTC
>TRBV6-1|few|TRBJ1-5|.
CASSPRSANSNQPQHF
TGTGCCAGCAGTCCTCGGTCAGCAAATAGCAATCAGCCCCAGCATTTT
>TRBV7-9|.|TRBJ2-2|TRBD2
CASSLVAGGLNTGELFF
TGTGCCAGCAGCTTGGTAGCGGGAGGTTTGAACACCGGGGAGCTGTTTTTT
>TRBV12-3/TRBV12-4|few|TRBJ2-3|TRBD1
CASEDRGTDTQYF
TGTGCCAGCGAAGACAGGGGCACAGATACGCAGTATTTT
>TRBV6-1|.|TRBJ2-3|.
CASSEGATRPLTDTQYF
TGTGCCAGCAGTGAAGGGGCTACCAGACCCCTAACAGATACGCAGTATTTT
>TRBV29-1|few|TRBJ2-7|TRBD1
CSVALLTGDEQYF
TGCAGCGTAGCTTTACTGACAGGGGACGAGCAGTACTTC
>TRBV2|.|TRBJ2-2|TRBD1
CASRGQGLAGELFF
TGTGCCAGCAGGGGACAGGGGTTAGCCGGGGAGCTGTTTTTT
>TRBV7-9|.|TRBJ2-3|.
CASSLAEEQGGYF
TGTGCCAGCAGCTTGGCCGAGGAACAAGGGGGGTATTTT
>TRBV24-1|many|TRBJ2-5|.
CATSDPWRDQTQYF
TGTGCCACCAGTGACCCCTGGCGGGACCAGACCCAGTACTTC
>TRBV20-1|many|TRBJ2-1|TRBD2
CSAITSGGYNEQFF
TGCAGTGCTATAACTAGCGGGGGTTACAATGAGCAGTTCTTC
>TRBV5-1|.|TRBJ2-3|.
CASSSGPRGGVDTQYF
TGCGCCAGCAGCTCCGGACCTCGGGGAGGAGTAGATACGCAGTATTTT
>TRBV2|many|TRBJ2-4|.
CASSDALAKNIQYF
TGTGCCAGCAGTGACGCTTTAGCCAAAAACATTCAGTACTTC
>TRBV6-1|.|TRBJ2-1|.
CASNQQEQFF
TGTGCCAGCAATCAACAGGAGCAGTTCTTC
>TRBV19|.|TRBJ2-6|.
CASTSSDTGTGANVLTF
TGTGCCAGTACCAGTTCCGATACAGGGACTGGGGCCAACGTCCTGACTTTC
>TRBV6-1|few|TRBJ2-1|.
CASSPDLLRSYNEQFF
TGTGCCAGCAGCCCCGATTTGCTAAGGTCCTACAATGAGCAGTTCTTC